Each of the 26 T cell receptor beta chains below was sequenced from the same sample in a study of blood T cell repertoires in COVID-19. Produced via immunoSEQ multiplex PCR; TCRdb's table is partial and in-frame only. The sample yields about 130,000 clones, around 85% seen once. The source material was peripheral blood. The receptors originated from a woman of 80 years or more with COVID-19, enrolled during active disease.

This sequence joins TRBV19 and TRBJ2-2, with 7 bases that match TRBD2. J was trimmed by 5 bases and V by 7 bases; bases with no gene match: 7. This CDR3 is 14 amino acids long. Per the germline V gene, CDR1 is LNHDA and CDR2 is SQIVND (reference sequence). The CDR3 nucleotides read TGTGCCAGTACCGCGGGAGTATCTACCGGGGAGCTGTTTTTT. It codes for CASTAGVSTGELFF.

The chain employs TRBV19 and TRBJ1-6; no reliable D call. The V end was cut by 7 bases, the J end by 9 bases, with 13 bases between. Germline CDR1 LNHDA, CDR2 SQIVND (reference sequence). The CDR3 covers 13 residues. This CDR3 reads CASTERVGSPLHF. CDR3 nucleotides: TGTGCCAGTACGGAGAGGGTAGGTTCACCCCTCCACTTT.

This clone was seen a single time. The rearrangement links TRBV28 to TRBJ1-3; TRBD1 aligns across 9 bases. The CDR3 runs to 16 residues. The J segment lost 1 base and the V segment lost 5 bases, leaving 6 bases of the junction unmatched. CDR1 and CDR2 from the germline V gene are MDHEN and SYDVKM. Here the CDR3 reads CASSTHRGQSGNTIYF. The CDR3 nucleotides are TGTGCCAGCAGTACCCACAGGGGGCAATCTGGAAACACCATATATTTT.

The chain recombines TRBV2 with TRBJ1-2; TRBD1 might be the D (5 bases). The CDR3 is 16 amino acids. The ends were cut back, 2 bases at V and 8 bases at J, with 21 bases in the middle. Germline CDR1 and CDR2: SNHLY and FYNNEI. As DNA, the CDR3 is TGTGCCAGCAGTGAATTAGGCGGAGGGACCTTAAGAGGCTACACCTTC. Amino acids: CASSELGGGTLRGYTF.

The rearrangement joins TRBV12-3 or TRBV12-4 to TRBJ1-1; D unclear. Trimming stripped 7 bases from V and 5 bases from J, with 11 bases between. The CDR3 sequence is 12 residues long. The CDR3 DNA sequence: TGTGCCAGCATCGTTGGAGGGACTGAAGCTTTCTTT. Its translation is CASIVGGTEAFF.

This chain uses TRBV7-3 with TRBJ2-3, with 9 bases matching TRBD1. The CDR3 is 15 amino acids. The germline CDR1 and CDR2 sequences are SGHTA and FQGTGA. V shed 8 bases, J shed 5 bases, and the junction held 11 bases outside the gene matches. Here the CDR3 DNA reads TGTGCCAGCGGAACCGGGACAGGGATTCAAGATACGCAGTATTTT. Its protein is CASGTGTGIQDTQYF.

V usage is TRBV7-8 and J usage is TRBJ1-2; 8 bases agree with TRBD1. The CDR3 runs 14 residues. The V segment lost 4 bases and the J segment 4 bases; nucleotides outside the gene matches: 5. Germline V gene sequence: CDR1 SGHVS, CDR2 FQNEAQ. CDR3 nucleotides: TGTGCCAGCAGCTCTCGACAGGGGATCTATGGCTACACCTTC. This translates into CASSSRQGIYGYTF.

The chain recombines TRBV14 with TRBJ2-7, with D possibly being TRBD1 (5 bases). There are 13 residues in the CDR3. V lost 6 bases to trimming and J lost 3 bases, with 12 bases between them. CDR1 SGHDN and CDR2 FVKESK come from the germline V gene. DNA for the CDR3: TGTGCCAGCAGTCGCGCCCAGGGCTACGAGCAGTACTTC. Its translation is CASSRAQGYEQYF.

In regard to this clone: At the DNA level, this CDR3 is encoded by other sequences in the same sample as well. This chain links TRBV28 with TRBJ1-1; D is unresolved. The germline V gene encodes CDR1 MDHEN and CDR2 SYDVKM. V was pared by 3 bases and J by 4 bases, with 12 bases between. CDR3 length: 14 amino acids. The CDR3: CASSLGGGRTEAFF. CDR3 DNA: TGTGCCAGCAGTTTGGGAGGCGGGCGCACTGAAGCTTTCTTT.

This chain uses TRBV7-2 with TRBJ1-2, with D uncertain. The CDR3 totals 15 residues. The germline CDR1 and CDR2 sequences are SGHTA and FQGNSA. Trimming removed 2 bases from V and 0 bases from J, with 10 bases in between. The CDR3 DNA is TGTGCCAGCAGCTTATCTGCGAGAGCTAACTATGGCTACACCTTC. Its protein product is CASSLSARANYGYTF.

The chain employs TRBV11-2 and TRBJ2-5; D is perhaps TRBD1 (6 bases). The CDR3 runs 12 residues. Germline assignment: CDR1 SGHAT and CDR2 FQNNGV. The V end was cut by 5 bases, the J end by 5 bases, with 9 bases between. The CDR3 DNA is TGTGCCAGCAGCACCAGGGGTGAGACCCAGTACTTC. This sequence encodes CASSTRGETQYF.

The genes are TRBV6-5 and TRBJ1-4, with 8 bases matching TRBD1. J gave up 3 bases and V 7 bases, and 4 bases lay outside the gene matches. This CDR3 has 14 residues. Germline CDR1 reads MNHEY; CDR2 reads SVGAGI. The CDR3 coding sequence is TGTGCCAGCACCCCAGGGGGCTCTAATGAAAAACTGTTTTTT. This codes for CASTPGGSNEKLFF.

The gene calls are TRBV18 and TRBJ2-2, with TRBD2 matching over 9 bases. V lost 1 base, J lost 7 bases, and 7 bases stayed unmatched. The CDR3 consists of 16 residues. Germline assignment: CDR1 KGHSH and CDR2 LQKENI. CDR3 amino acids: CASSPLAGENGGELFF. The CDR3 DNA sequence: TGTGCCAGCTCACCACTAGCGGGAGAAAATGGCGGGGAGCTGTTTTTT.

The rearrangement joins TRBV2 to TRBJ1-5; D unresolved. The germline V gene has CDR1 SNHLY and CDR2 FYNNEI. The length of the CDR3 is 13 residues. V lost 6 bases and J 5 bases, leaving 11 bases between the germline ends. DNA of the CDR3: TGTGCCAGCAGCAGGCAGACGCATCAGCCCCAGCATTTT. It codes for CASSRQTHQPQHF.

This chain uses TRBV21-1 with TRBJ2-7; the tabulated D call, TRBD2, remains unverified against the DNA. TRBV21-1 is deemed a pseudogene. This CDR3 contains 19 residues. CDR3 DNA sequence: TGTGCCAGCAGCAAAGTAGAGTCGGCTAGCGGGAGGATCTCCTACGAGCAGTACTTC. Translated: CASSKVESASGRISYEQYF.

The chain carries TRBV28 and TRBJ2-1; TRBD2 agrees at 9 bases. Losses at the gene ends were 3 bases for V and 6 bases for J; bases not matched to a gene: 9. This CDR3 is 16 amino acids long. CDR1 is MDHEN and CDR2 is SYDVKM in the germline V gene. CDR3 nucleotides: TGTGCCAGCAGTTTTAGCGGGAGAGGTGCAGTCAATGAGCAGTTCTTC. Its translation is CASSFSGRGAVNEQFF.

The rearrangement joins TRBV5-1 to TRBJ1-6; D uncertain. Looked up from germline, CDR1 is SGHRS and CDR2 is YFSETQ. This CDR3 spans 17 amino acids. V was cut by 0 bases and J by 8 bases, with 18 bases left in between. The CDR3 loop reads CASSLASSPAGDSPLHF. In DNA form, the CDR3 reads TGCGCCAGCAGCTTGGCCTCGTCGCCAGCGGGAGATTCACCCCTCCACTTT.

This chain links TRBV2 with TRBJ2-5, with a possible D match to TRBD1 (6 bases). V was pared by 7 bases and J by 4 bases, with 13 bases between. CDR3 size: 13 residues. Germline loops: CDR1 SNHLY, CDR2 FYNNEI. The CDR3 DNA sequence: TGTGCCAGCAAGGAGATAGGGGGAGAGACCCAGTACTTC. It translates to CASKEIGGETQYF.

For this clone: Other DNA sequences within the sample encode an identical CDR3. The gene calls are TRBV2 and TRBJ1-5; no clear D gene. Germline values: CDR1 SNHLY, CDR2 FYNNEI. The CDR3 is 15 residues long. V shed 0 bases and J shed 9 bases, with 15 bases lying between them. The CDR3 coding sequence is TGTGCCAGCAGTGAAGCAGTCACTACCCTGGGGCCCCAGCATTTT. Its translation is CASSEAVTTLGPQHF.

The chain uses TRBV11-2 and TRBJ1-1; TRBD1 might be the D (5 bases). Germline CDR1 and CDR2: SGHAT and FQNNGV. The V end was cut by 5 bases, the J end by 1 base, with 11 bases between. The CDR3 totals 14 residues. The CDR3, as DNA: TGTGCCAGCAGCCTGGACGACAGGAACACTGAAGCTTTCTTT. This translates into CASSLDDRNTEAFF.

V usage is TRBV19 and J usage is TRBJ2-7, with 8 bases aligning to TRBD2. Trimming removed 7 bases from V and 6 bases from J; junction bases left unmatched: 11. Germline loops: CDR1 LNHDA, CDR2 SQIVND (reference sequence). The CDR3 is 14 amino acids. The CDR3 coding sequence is TGTGCCAGTAACGACGGGGGGGCTAGGAGCGAGCAGTACTTC. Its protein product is CASNDGGARSEQYF.

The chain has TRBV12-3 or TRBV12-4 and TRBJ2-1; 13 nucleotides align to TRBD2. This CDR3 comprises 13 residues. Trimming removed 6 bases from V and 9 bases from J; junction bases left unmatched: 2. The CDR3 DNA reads TGTGCCAGCAGCTGGACTAGCGGGAGTGAGCAGTTCTTC. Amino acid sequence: CASSWTSGSEQFF.

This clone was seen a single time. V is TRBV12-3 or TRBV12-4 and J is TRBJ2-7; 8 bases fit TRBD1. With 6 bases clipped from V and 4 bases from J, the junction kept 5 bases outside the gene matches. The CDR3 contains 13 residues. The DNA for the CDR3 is TGTGCCAGCAGCCTGACAGGGGTATACGAGCAGTACTTC. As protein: CASSLTGVYEQYF.

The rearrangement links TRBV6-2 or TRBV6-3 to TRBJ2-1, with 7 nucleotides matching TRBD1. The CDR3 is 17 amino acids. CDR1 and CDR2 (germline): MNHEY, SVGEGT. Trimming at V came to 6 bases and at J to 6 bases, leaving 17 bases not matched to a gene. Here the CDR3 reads CASSRRQGQDRANEQFF. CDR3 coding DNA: TGTGCCAGCAGCCGCCGTCAGGGACAAGACAGGGCCAATGAGCAGTTCTTC.

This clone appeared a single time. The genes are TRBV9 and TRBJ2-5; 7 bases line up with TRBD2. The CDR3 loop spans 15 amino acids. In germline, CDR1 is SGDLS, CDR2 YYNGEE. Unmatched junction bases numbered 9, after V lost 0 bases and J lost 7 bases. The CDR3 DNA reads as TGTGCCAGCAGCGTAGGTGAAGCGGGCGGGGGGACCCAGTACTTC. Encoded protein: CASSVGEAGGGTQYF.

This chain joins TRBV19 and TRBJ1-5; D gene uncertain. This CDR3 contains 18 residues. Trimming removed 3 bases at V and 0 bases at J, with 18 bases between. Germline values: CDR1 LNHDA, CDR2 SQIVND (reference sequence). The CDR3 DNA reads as TGTGCCAGTAGTATGCCCCGACGGAGTCCTTATAGCAATCAGCCCCAGCATTTT. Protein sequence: CASSMPRRSPYSNQPQHF.